Shown below are 26 T cell receptor beta chains from a single sample sequenced in a study of T cells in tuberculosis. Sample time point: new active TB diagnosis, blood taken before or within 7 days of starting treatment. Here immunoSEQ multiplex PCR was the method, and the copy in TCRdb shows in-frame clones only, minus some. The sample lists over 30,000 clones, 80% to 95% occurring once. The sample here was PBMCs, taken at tuberculosis diagnosis. These receptors all come from an adult with tuberculosis.

The chain is built from TRBV28 and TRBJ1-1, with a weak D call TRBD1 (5 bases). The V end lost 3 bases, the J end lost 0 bases, and 11 bases lay between the germline ends. Germline V gene data show CDR1 as MDHEN and CDR2 as SYDVKM. The CDR3 spans 15 residues. The CDR3 protein is CASSFSGGMNTEAFF. As DNA, the CDR3 is TGTGCCAGCAGTTTTTCCGGGGGGATGAACACTGAAGCTTTCTTT.

V usage is TRBV6-1 and J usage is TRBJ1-1; possibly TRBD1 for D (5 bases). CDR3 length equals 16 residues. The germline V gene encodes CDR1 MNHNS and CDR2 SASEGT. Trimming removed 0 bases at V and 8 bases at J, with 19 bases between. CDR3 nucleotides: TGTGCCAGCAGTGAAGCAGTGGGGCAGGGAACAGGCGAAGCTTTCTTT. As protein: CASSEAVGQGTGEAFF.

The chain employs TRBV5-8 and TRBJ1-5, with a weak D call TRBD1 (5 bases). This CDR3 has 16 amino acids. V lost 4 bases to trimming and J lost 0 bases, with 14 bases between them. Germline V CDR1 and CDR2: SGHTS, YDEGEE. CDR3 sequence reads: CASSAGTGGSNQPQHF. As DNA, the CDR3 is TGTGCCAGCAGCGCCGGGACTGGCGGTAGCAATCAGCCCCAGCATTTT.

This clone was observed a few times. The genes are TRBV14 and TRBJ1-1; D may be TRBD1 (6 bases). CDR1 is SGHDN, CDR2 FVKESK, per germline. The CDR3 extends over 18 amino acids. The ends were cut back, 0 bases at V and 0 bases at J, with 17 bases in the middle. Here the CDR3 reads CASSQDEWTALMNTEAFF. CDR3 bases: TGTGCCAGCAGCCAAGATGAGTGGACAGCCCTCATGAACACTGAAGCTTTCTTT.

The chain carries TRBV6-6 and TRBJ2-7; 9 nucleotides match TRBD1. The V and J ends lost 6 bases and 7 bases, in that order; junction bases with no gene match: 4. CDR3 size: 12 residues. CDR1 is MNHNY, CDR2 SVGAGI, per germline (reference sequence). As DNA, the CDR3 is TGTGCCAGCAGCGGGACAGGGAAGGAGCAGTACTTC. Its protein product is CASSGTGKEQYF.

This rearrangement joins TRBV5-1 to TRBJ2-1; D perhaps matches TRBD1 (5 bases). Trimming cost V 3 bases and J 0 bases, with 13 bases left between them. This CDR3 is 16 amino acids long. Germline lookup yields CDR1 SGHRS and CDR2 YFSETQ. CDR3 amino acids: CASSSQGDSSYNEQFF. CDR3 coding DNA: TGCGCCAGCAGCTCCCAAGGGGATAGCTCCTACAATGAGCAGTTCTTC.

V and J are TRBV5-6 and TRBJ1-1, with D possibly TRBD1 on 6 matching bases. V lost 3 bases and J lost 5, with 14 bases in between. This CDR3 has 14 residues. Germline loops: CDR1 SGHDT, CDR2 YYEEEE. The CDR3 sequence is CASSWMGAPTEAFF. The CDR3 DNA follows: TGTGCCAGCAGCTGGATGGGGGCGCCAACTGAAGCTTTCTTT.

V gene TRBV5-1 combines with J gene TRBJ2-7; D perhaps matches TRBD2 (6 bases). Between the trimmed V and J ends, which lost 0 bases and 4 bases, there was a span of 8 bases. This CDR3 spans 13 amino acids. Germline V gene data show CDR1 as SGHRS and CDR2 as YFSETQ. The CDR3 nucleotides are TGCGCCAGCAGCTTGGAAGGGACTTACGAGCAGTACTTC. As protein: CASSLEGTYEQYF.

The chain recombines TRBV5-6 with TRBJ2-5; 8 bases line up with TRBD2. The length of the CDR3 is 14 residues. Germline CDR1 SGHDT, CDR2 YYEEEE. Trimming took 2 bases from V and 5 from J; bases not matched to a gene: 5. The DNA for the CDR3 is TGTGCCAGCAGCTTTAGCGGGGCAGGGGAGACCCAGTACTTC. It is translated as CASSFSGAGETQYF.

The genes are TRBV18 and TRBJ2-7; the D gene is possibly TRBD1 (5 bases). The CDR3 runs 12 residues. Trimming took off 5 bases at V and 4 bases at J, with 9 bases between the two ends. The germline V gene has CDR1 KGHSH and CDR2 LQKENI. The CDR3 coding sequence is TGTGCCAGCTCAGTTCAGGGTTACGAGCAGTACTTC. Translated, it gives CASSVQGYEQYF.

The CDR3 DNA reads TGTGCCAGCAGTTCCCCGACAGGGAAAAACACTGAAGCTTTCTTT. This gives the protein CASSSPTGKNTEAFF. V and J are TRBV27 and TRBJ1-1, with 7 nucleotides matching TRBD1. The CDR3 is 15 residues long. The germline V gene encodes CDR1 MNHEY and CDR2 SMNVEV (reference sequence). J lost 2 bases, V lost 4 bases, and 7 bases had no gene match.

This clone has a single count. The J gene is TRBJ2-5, the V gene TRBV5-4; TRBD2 matches 8 bases. The CDR3 spans 15 residues. Germline values: CDR1 SGHNT, CDR2 YYREEE (reference sequence). V lost 2 bases to trimming and J lost 1 base; unmatched junction nucleotides: 4. CDR3 protein: CASSFGLAGQETQYF. The CDR3 DNA reads as TGTGCCAGCAGCTTTGGGCTAGCGGGCCAAGAGACCCAGTACTTC.

The chain couples TRBV5-8 to TRBJ2-2; D ambiguous. V gave up 2 bases and J gave up 6 bases, with 11 bases separating them. Germline CDR1 and CDR2: SGHTS and YDEGEE. CDR3 length: 14 residues. The CDR3 is CASSFQVLSGELFF. CDR3 coding DNA: TGTGCCAGCAGCTTCCAGGTGCTGTCCGGGGAGCTGTTTTTT.

This sequence joins TRBV10-2 and TRBJ2-7, with no clear D. CDR1 and CDR2 from the germline V gene are WSHSY and SAAADI. There are 11 residues in the CDR3. The V end was cut by 6 bases, the J end by 4 bases, with 7 bases between. The CDR3 DNA sequence: TGCGCCAGCAGCGGAGCTTACGAGCAGTACTTC. This sequence encodes CASSGAYEQYF.

The chain carries TRBV18 and TRBJ2-2; the D gene is possibly TRBD2 (5 bases). The germline V gene has CDR1 KGHSH and CDR2 LQKENI. CDR3 length: 17 amino acids. V was trimmed by 6 bases and J by 1 base, leaving 18 bases between them. The CDR3 DNA reads as TGTGCCAGCTCCCCATTCAGGTCGGAGGAGAACACCGGGGAGCTGTTTTTT. This translates into CASSPFRSEENTGELFF.

V usage is TRBV6-4 and J usage is TRBJ1-2; no reliable D call. Germline CDR1 and CDR2: MRHNA and SNTAGT. Trimming took off 3 bases at V and 7 bases at J, with 6 bases between the two ends. The CDR3 contains 11 residues. CDR3 coding DNA: TGTGCCAGCAGTGAACCTATTGGCTACACCTTC. This codes for CASSEPIGYTF.

This clone showed up just once. The genes are TRBV6-5 and TRBJ2-7, with 8 bases aligning to TRBD1. The CDR3 covers 15 residues. CDR1 is MNHEY and CDR2 is SVGAGI in the germline V gene. The junction had 6 bases not matched to a gene; V was cut back by 2 bases and J by 3 bases. The chain's CDR3 is CASSYRDRSLYEQYF. The CDR3 DNA reads TGTGCCAGCAGTTACAGGGACAGGTCCCTCTACGAGCAGTACTTC.

This rearrangement joins TRBV2 to TRBJ2-5, with D perhaps TRBD1 (5 bases). V was shortened by 3 bases and J by 4 bases, with 15 bases between the two germline ends. Germline CDR1 is SNHLY and CDR2 is FYNNEI. The CDR3 runs 15 residues. The CDR3 reads CASSENQPQGETQYF. The CDR3, as DNA: TGTGCCAGCAGTGAGAATCAACCCCAGGGAGAGACCCAGTACTTC.

The V and J genes are TRBV18 and TRBJ1-2; a possible D gene is TRBD1 (5 bases). V was cut by 6 bases and J by 2 bases, with 19 bases left in between. Per germline, CDR1 KGHSH and CDR2 LQKENI. The CDR3 is 16 residues long. CDR3 amino acids: CASSLLSGEGNYGYTF. The CDR3 DNA sequence: TGTGCCAGCTCCCTTCTCTCGGGGGAAGGGAACTATGGCTACACCTTC. Combining the CDR3 with reference TRBV18 and TRBJ1-2 gives the whole variable domain NAGVMQNPRHLVRRRGQEARLRCSPMKGHSHVYWYRQLPEEGLKFMVYLQKENIIDESGMPKERFSAEFPKEGPSILRIQQVVRGDSAAYFCASSLLSGEGNYGYTFGSGTRLTVV.

This chain uses TRBV9 with TRBJ2-5; 9 bases map to TRBD1. Trimming removed 2 bases from V and 2 bases from J; junction bases left unmatched: 1. This CDR3 is built from 14 residues. CDR1 and CDR2 from the germline V gene are SGDLS and YYNGEE. The CDR3 reads CASSVTGGQETQYF. In DNA, the CDR3 is TGTGCCAGCAGCGTGACAGGGGGACAAGAGACCCAGTACTTC.

The V call is TRBV9, the J call TRBJ2-7, with TRBD2 matching 10 bases. CDR3 length: 16 amino acids. Germline V gene lookup returns CDR1 SGDLS and CDR2 YYNGEE. The trim removed 3 bases at V and 0 bases at J, leaving 6 bases unmatched. CDR3 DNA: TGTGCCAGCAGCGGTAGAGCGGGAGGGCCCTCCTACGAGCAGTACTTC. Amino acid sequence: CASSGRAGGPSYEQYF.

The chain has TRBV4-1 and TRBJ2-2; tentative D call: TRBD2 (5 bases). This CDR3 spans 15 amino acids. Germline lookup yields CDR1 MGHRA and CDR2 YSYEKL. Trimming removed 2 bases from V and 3 bases from J, with 10 bases in between. DNA of the CDR3: TGCGCCAGCAGCCAACGATCAGCGGACACCGGGGAGCTGTTTTTT. Its translation: CASSQRSADTGELFF.

This clone occurred once. The chain recombines TRBV4-2 with TRBJ1-2, with unresolved D. Trimming pared 3 bases from V and 8 bases from J, leaving 7 bases between. This CDR3 region has 11 residues. Per germline, CDR1 LGHNA and CDR2 YNFKEQ. Here the CDR3 DNA reads TGTGCCAGCAGCCAGCCGGGGGGCTACACCTTC. Translating gives CASSQPGGYTF.

The chain employs TRBV27 and TRBJ2-7; D unresolved. V was trimmed by 4 bases and J by 5 bases, leaving 9 bases between them. There are 12 residues in the CDR3. Germline lookup yields CDR1 MNHEY and CDR2 SMNVEV (reference sequence). In DNA form, the CDR3 reads TGTGCCAGCAGTTCCGACATGGACGAGCAGTACTTC. Translating it yields CASSSDMDEQYF.

V is TRBV27 and J is TRBJ2-4, with 14 bases matching TRBD2. Germline assignment: CDR1 MNHEY and CDR2 SMNVEV (reference sequence). V was clipped by 7 bases and J by 0 bases; unmatched bases: 5. The CDR3 sequence is 17 residues long. The CDR3 loop reads CASMGLAGDLAKNIQYF. The CDR3 region has the DNA TGTGCCAGCATGGGACTAGCGGGGGACTTAGCCAAAAACATTCAGTACTTC.

This sequence joins TRBV4-1 and TRBJ1-2, with 9 bases matching TRBD1. Germline V gene data show CDR1 as MGHRA and CDR2 as YSYEKL. The CDR3 has 16 residues. V was pared by 4 bases and J by 8 bases, with 14 bases of the junction left unmatched. CDR3: CASSLVLPGTGPGYTF. CDR3 in DNA: TGCGCCAGCAGCCTCGTTTTGCCCGGGACAGGGCCGGGCTACACCTTC.